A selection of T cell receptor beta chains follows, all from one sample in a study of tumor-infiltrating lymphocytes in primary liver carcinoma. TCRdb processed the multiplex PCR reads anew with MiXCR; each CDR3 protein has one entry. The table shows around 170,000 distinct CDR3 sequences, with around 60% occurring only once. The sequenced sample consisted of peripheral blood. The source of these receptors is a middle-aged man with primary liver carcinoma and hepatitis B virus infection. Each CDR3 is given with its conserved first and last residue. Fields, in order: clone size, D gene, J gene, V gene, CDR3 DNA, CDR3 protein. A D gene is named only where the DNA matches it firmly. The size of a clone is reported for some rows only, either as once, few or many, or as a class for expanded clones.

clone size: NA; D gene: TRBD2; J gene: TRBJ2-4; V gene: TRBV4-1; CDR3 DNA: TGCGCCAGCAGCCAAGTGGCGGGGGTTCCCAAAAACATTAAGTACTTC; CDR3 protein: CASSQVAGVPKNIKYF
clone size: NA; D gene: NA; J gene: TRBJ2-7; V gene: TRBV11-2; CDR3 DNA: TGTGTCAGCAGCCCAGTCTCTAGCGCCGACTACGAGCAGTACTTC; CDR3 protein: CVSSPVSSADYEQYF
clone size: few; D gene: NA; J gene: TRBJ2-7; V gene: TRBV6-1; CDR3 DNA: TGTGCCAGCAAACTAACGGCTGCGACCTCCTACGAGCAGTACTTC; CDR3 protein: CASKLTAATSYEQYF
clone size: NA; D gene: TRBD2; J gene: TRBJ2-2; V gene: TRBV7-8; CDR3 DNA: TGTGTCAGCAGCCCAGGACTAGCGGTCGTGGGCGGGAAGCTGTTTTTT; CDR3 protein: CVSSPGLAVVGGKLFF
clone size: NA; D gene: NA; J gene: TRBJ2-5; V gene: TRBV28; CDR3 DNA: TGTGCCAGCAGTTCCATCCAACAGTGGGGGGTCCAAGAGACCCAGTACTTC; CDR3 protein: CASSSIQQWGVQETQYF
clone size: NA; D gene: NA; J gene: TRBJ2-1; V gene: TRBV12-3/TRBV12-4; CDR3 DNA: TGTGCCAGCAGTTTAGGGCCGAGCGGACATGAGCAGTTCTTC; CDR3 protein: CASSLGPSGHEQFF
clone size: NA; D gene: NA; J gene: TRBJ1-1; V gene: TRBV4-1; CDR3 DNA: TGCGCCAGCAGCCCAGATCCGGAACGTGGGGACCTGAACACTGAAGCTTTCTTT; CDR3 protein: CASSPDPERGDLNTEAFF
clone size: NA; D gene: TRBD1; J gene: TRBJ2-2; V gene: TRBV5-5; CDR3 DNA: TGTGCCAGCAGCATTAGACAGGGGGCAGTGGAGCTGTTTTTT; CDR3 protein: CASSIRQGAVELFF
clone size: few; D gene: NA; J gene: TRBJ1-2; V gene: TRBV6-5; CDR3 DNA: TGTGCCAGCAGAACCTACCAAGCTCGGCAGGGCTATGGCTACACCTTC; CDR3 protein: CASRTYQARQGYGYTF
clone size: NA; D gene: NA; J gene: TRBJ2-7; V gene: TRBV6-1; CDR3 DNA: TGTGCCAGCAGTGAAGCTTTGGGCAGCGAGCAGTACTTC; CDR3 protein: CASSEALGSEQYF
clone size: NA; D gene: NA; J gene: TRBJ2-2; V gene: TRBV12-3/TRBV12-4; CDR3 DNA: TGTGCCAGCAGTTTTGGAGAGGCCGGGGAGGTGTTTTTT; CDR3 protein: CASSFGEAGEVFF
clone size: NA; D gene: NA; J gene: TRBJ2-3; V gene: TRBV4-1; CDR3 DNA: TGCGCCAGCAGCCAAGAGCCTAGCGACACAGAAACGGAGTATTTT; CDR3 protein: CASSQEPSDTETEYF
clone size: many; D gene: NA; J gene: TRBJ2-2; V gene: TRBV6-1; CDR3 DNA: TGTGCCAGCAGTACCTACAGGGGGAGGGACACCGGGGAGCTGTTTTTT; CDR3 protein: CASSTYRGRDTGELFF
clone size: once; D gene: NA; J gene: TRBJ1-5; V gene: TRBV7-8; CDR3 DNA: TGTGCCAGCAGCCCCCGAGTGCTGGGGCTGCGTGATCAGCCCCAGCATTTT; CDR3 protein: CASSPRVLGLRDQPQHF
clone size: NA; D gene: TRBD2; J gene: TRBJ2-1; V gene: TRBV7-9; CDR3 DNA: TGTGCCTGCAATCCTAGCGGGAATTCCTACAATGAGCAGTTCTTC; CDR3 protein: CACNPSGNSYNEQFF
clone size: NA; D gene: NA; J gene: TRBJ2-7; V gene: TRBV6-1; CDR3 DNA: TGTGCCCTACAGGGATCGCGGAACGAGCAGTACTTC; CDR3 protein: CALQGSRNEQYF
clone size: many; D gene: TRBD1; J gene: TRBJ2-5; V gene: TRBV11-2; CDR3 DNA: TGTGCCAGCAGCGTAAACAGGGGTGAGACCCAGTACTTC; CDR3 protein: CASSVNRGETQYF
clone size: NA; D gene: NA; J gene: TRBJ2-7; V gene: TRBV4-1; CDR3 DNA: TGCGCCAGCAGCCGGGACTGGCAGGTCGGCTCCTACGAGCAGTACTTC; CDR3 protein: CASSRDWQVGSYEQYF
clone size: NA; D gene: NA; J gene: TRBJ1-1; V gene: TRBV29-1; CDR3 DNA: TGCAGCGTTAGGCCGAGTGGGAACACTGAAGCTTTCTTT; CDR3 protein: CSVRPSGNTEAFF
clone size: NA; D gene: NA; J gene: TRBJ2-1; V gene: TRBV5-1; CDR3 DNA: TGCGCCAGCAGCTTGGCTCCTTCAGGGAATGAGCAGTTCTTC; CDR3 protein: CASSLAPSGNEQFF
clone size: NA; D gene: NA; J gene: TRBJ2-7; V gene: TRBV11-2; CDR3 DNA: TGTGCCATCAGCTCCACGCCCGGGGGACACGTCTACGAGCAGTACTTC; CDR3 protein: CAISSTPGGHVYEQYF
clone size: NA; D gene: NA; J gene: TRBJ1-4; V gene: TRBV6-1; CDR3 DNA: TGTGACAGCAAGGGTAATGAAAAACTGTTTTTT; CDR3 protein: CDSKGNEKLFF
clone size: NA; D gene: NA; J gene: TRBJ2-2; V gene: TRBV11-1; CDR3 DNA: TGTGCCAGCAGCTTACTAGCCGGCAGGGAACTGTTTTTT; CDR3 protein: CASSLLAGRELFF
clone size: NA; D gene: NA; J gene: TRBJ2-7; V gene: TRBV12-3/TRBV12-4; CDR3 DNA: TGTGCCAGCAGGTTAGCGGAGATCTACGAGCAGTACTTC; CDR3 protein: CASRLAEIYEQYF
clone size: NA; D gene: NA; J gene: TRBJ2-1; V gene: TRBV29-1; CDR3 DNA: TGCAGCGTGTGGCCTCCTTCCATCTCCTACAAAGAGCAGTTCTTC; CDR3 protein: CSVWPPSISYKEQFF
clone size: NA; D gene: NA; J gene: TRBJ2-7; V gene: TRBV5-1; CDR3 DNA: TGCGCCAGCAGGACGGACTTCTCAGCCTACGAGCAATACTTC; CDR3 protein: CASRTDFSAYEQYF
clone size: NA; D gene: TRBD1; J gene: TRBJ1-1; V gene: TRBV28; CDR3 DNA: TGTGCCAGCACTTTGACAGGGTCCACTGAAGCTTTCTTT; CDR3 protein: CASTLTGSTEAFF
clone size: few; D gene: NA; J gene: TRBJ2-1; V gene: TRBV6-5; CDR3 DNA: TGTGCCAGCAGCCGGTCTTTTGTGGGTGAGCAGTTCTTC; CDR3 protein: CASSRSFVGEQFF
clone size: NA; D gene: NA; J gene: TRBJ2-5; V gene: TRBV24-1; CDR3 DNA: TGTGCCACCAGTGAGGACGGCCAGGAGACCCAGTACTTC; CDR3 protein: CATSEDGQETQYF
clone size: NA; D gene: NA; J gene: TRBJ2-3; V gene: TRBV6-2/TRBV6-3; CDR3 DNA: TGTGCCAGCAGTTACTCGACTGGGGGGTTGGAGGAAGATAGCACAGATACGCAGTATTTT; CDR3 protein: CASSYSTGGLEEDSTDTQYF
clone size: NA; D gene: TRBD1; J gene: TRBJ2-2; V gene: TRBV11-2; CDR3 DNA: TGTGCCAGCAGCCTAGAACAGACAGGGATCACCGGGGAGCTGTTTTTT; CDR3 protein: CASSLEQTGITGELFF
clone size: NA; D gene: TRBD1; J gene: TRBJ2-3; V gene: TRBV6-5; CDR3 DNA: TGTGCCAGCAGACGTAACCGGGACAGTAGCACAGATACGCAGTATTTT; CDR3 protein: CASRRNRDSSTDTQYF
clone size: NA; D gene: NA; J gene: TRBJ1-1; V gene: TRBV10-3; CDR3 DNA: TGTGTCATCACTGCCGGGGAGAACACTGAAGCTTTCTTT; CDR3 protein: CVITAGENTEAFF
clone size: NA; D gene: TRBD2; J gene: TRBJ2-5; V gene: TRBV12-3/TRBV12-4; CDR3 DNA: TGTGCCAGCAGTTTGCCTTTAGCGGGTTCGGAGACCCAGTACTTC; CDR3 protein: CASSLPLAGSETQYF
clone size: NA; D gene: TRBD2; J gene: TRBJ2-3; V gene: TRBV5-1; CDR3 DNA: TGCGCCAGCAGCCCAAATAGCGGGGCTAGCACAGATACGCAGTATTTT; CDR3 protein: CASSPNSGASTDTQYF
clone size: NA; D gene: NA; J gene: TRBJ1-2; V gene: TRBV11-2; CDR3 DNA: TGTGCCAGCATCCCCCCCCCGGTAGACTATGACTACACCTTC; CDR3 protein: CASIPPPVDYDYTF
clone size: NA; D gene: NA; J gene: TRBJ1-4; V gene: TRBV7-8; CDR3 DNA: TGTGCCAGCAGCTTAGAAAGGGGGGCATTCTATGAAAAACTGTTTTTT; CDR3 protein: CASSLERGAFYEKLFF
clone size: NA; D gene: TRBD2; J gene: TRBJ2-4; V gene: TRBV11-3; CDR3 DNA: TGTGCCAGCAGCCCTCGACAGTCGGGACTAGCGGAGCCCCTAGCCAAAAATATTCAGTACTTC; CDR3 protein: CASSPRQSGLAEPLAKNIQYF
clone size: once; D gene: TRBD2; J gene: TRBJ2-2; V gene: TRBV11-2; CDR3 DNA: TGTGCCAGCAGCTTGACTAGCGGAATCACCGGGGAGCTGCATTTT; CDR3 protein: CASSLTSGITGELHF
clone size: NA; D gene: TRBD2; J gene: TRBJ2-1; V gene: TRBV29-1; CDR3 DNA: TGCAGCGTTGAGACTAGCGGGAGGGATAGCGCCTACAATGAGCAGTTCTTC; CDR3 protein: CSVETSGRDSAYNEQFF
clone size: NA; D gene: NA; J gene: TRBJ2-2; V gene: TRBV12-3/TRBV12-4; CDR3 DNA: TGTGCCAGCAGTTTTCCTGGAGGCGGCGCCGGGGAGCTGTTTTTT; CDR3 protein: CASSFPGGGAGELFF
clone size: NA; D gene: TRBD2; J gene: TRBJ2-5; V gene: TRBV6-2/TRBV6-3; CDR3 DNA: TGTACCAGCAGCGACGGACTAGACCAAGAGACCCAGTACTTC; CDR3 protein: CTSSDGLDQETQYF
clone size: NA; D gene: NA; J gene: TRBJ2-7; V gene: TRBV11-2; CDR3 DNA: TGTGCCAGCAGCTCCAGACGGGGAAGGGATGAGCAGTACTTC; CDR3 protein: CASSSRRGRDEQYF
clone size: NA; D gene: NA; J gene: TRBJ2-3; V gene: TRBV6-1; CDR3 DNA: TGTGCCAGCAGGGTAGCGGAGACTAGCACAGATACGCAGTATTTT; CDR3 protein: CASRVAETSTDTQYF
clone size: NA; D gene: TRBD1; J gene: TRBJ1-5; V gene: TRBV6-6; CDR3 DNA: TGTGCCAGCAGTTACTCTACCGGGACAGCCAATCAGCCCCAGCATTTT; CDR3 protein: CASSYSTGTANQPQHF
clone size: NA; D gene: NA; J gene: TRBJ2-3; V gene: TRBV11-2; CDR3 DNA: TGTGCCAGCAGCGACTCTTCGGGCAGCCCCTTCACAGATACGCAGTATTTT; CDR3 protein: CASSDSSGSPFTDTQYF
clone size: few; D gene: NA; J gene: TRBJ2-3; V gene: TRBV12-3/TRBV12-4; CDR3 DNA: TGTGCCAGCAGACCCCTAACAGGAAACGCAGATACGCAGTATTTT; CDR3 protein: CASRPLTGNADTQYF
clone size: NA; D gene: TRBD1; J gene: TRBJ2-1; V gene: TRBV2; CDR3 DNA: TGTGCCAGCCTTCGGGACAGGGGCCCCAATGAGCAGTTCTTC; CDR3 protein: CASLRDRGPNEQFF
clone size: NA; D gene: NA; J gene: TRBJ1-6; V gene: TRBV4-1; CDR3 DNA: TGCGCCAGCAGCCAAGATTCATCGGACGGGGTAGGCTCACCCCTCCACTTT; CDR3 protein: CASSQDSSDGVGSPLHF
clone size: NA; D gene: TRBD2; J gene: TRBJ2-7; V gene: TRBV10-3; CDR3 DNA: TGTTCCGGGGGGGCGCAGACCTACGAGCATTACTTC; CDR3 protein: CSGGAQTYEHYF
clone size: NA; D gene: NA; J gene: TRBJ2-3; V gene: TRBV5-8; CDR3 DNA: TGTGCCAGCAGCCTTCGCACGTATTTT; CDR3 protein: CASSLRTYF
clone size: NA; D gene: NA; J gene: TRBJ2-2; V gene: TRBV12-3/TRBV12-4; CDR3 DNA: TGTGCCAGCGGGGGCCAGACGGACACCGGGGGGCTGTTTTTT; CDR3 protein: CASGGQTDTGGLFF
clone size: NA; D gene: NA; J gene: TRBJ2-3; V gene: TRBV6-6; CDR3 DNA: TGTGCCAACAGCCCTCGGGGCACAGATACGCAGTATTTT; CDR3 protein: CANSPRGTDTQYF